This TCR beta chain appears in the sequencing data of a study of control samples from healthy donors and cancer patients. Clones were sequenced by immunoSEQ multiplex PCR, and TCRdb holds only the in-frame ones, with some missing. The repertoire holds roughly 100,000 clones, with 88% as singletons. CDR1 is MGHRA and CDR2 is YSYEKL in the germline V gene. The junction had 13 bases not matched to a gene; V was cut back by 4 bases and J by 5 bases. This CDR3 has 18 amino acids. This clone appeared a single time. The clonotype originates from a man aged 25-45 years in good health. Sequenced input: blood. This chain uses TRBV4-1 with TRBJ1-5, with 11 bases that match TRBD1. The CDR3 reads CASSRTGGGQGADQPQHF. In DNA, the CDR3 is TGCGCCAGCAGCCGCACCGGAGGAGGACAGGGGGCCGATCAGCCCCAGCATTTT.